The 25 T cell receptor beta chains reported below all come from one sample, sequenced in a study of T and B cells in COVID-19 patients. Blood genomic DNA input for TRB amplification was about 250-550 ng. Multiplex PCR with BIOMED2 TRB-A/B primer pools amplified TRB rearrangements. Each CDR3 protein gets one entry after TCRdb re-called the multiplex PCR reads with MiXCR. The table lists about 5,600 distinct CDR3 sequences, less than 35% of them singletons. Source material: blood. All receptors come from a human donor with active COVID-19. The donor label of this sample is uncertain.

As concerns this clonotype: At one of its ends the junction is not consistent with the germline gene, which may arise from a read error. This chain uses TRBV7-6 with TRBJ2-5; a weak D match, TRBD1 (6 bases). The CDR3 runs to 13 residues. Germline values: CDR1 SGHVS, CDR2 FNYEAQ. As DNA, the CDR3 is TGTGCCGGCAGCAGGGGACCGACAGAGACCCAGTACTTC. It yields the protein CAGSRGPTETQYF.

This clonotype is medium-sized (0.01 to 0.1%) by share. The rearrangement links TRBV19 to TRBJ1-1; TRBD1 is a possible D gene (6 bases). The V end lost 9 bases, the J end lost 2 bases, and 10 bases lay between the germline ends. The CDR3 loop spans 12 amino acids. Per germline, CDR1 LNHDA and CDR2 SQIVND (reference sequence). The CDR3, as DNA: TGTGCCAGCGGGGGGCTTAACACTGAAGCTTTCTTT. Translated: CASGGLNTEAFF.

The V and J genes are TRBV7-9 and TRBJ1-2; a weak D match, TRBD1 (6 bases). This CDR3 contains 12 residues. Trimming took off 1 base at V and 13 bases at J, with 13 bases between the two ends. CDR1 is SEHNR and CDR2 is FQNEAQ in the germline V gene (reference sequence). The CDR3 bases are TGTGCCAGCAGCTTAGGAAGGAGGGGGGCCACCTTC. It encodes CASSLGRRGATF.

About this clonotype: A read error is possible here, since a much larger clone lies one base away. The rearrangement links TRBV29-1 to TRBJ1-5; D is perhaps TRBD1 (6 bases). The ends were cut back, 6 bases at V and 5 bases at J, with 14 bases in the middle. The CDR3 runs 13 residues. CDR1 and CDR2 from the germline V gene are SQVTM and ANQGSEA. The CDR3 nucleotides read TGCAGCGTAGGGCCAGGGGTAGATCAGCCCCAGCATTTT. Residues: CSVGPGVDQPQHF.

This clonotype is labeled medium-sized. The chain is built from TRBV19 and TRBJ1-6, with 9 nucleotides matching TRBD1. Germline V lookup: CDR1 LNHDA, CDR2 SQIVND (reference sequence). The CDR3 has 16 residues. V shed 1 base, J shed 6 bases, and the junction held 4 bases outside the gene matches. CDR3: CASSIAGTGINSPLHF. CDR3 DNA: TGTGCCAGTAGTATAGCCGGGACAGGGATTAATTCACCCCTCCACTTT.

Relative to its sample, this clonotype is medium-sized. The chain employs TRBV12-3 or TRBV12-4 and TRBJ2-3; possibly TRBD2 for D (6 bases). Trimming took 10 bases from V and 9 from J, leaving 17 bases between them. This CDR3 is built from 12 residues. CDR3 protein: CATAVYSGTQYF. The CDR3 DNA follows: TGTGCCACCGCGGTATATAGCGGCACGCAGTATTTT.

Points on this clonotype: A much more abundant neighbour one base away suggests this may be a read error. The genes are TRBV19 and TRBJ1-2; no clear D. The CDR3 has 14 amino acids. Germline-derived CDR1 and CDR2 are LNHDA and SQIVND (reference sequence). Trimming removed 6 bases at V and 3 bases at J, with 14 bases between. The CDR3 sequence: CASRISGAHYGYTF. The CDR3 bases are TGTGCCAGTAGAATTTCCGGAGCCCACTATGGCTACACCTTC.

This clonotype is medium-sized. This chain uses TRBV30 with TRBJ1-3; tentatively, D is TRBD1 (6 bases). CDR3 length equals 14 residues. V lost 0 bases to trimming and J lost 5 bases, with 11 bases between them. Germline CDR1 and CDR2: GTSNPN and SVGIG (reference sequence). CDR3 in DNA: TGTGCCTGGAGTGTCGACAGGCGTAGAAACACCATATATTTT. It yields the protein CAWSVDRRRNTIYF.

This clonotype was picked up a small number of times. The V gene is TRBV6-5, the J gene TRBJ1-6, with D perhaps matching TRBD1 (6 bases). The CDR3 extends over 14 amino acids. The germline CDR1 and CDR2 sequences are MNHEY and SVGAGI. The V end was cut by 6 bases, the J end by 12 bases, with 18 bases between. DNA for the CDR3: TGTGCCAGCAGCGATCAAGGGGGTATGAGACCCCTCCACTTT. It is translated as CASSDQGGMRPLHF.

The chain uses TRBV18 and TRBJ1-2, with TRBD1 identical over 8 bases. CDR1 and CDR2 (germline): KGHSH, LQKENI. CDR3 length: 17 residues. The J segment lost 8 bases and the V segment lost 0 bases, leaving 14 bases of the junction unmatched. The CDR3 region is CASSPPYPSGTGWGYTF. DNA for the CDR3: TGTGCCAGCTCACCACCATACCCCAGCGGGACAGGATGGGGCTACACCTTC.

Relative to its sample, this clonotype is medium-sized. The V gene is TRBV6-5, the J gene TRBJ2-3, with 11 bases matching TRBD1. Looked up from germline, CDR1 is MNHEY and CDR2 is SVGAGI. V was clipped by 4 bases and J by 2 bases; unmatched bases: 5. This CDR3 spans 16 amino acids. CDR3 nucleotides: TGTGCCAGCAGTTCAATCGGACAGGGGGCCACAGATACGCAGTATTTT. It yields the protein CASSSIGQGATDTQYF.

By proportion, this clonotype is medium-sized. CDR3 amino acids: CASSIGQKGWGYTF. The CDR3 DNA sequence: TGTGCCAGTAGTATCGGACAGAAGGGATGGGGCTACACCTTC. This sequence joins TRBV19 and TRBJ1-2; a possible D gene is TRBD1 (6 bases). CDR3 size: 14 residues. Germline CDR1 is LNHDA and CDR2 is SQIVND (reference sequence). V was trimmed by 3 bases and J by 8 bases, leaving 16 bases between them.

The chain links TRBV6-2 or TRBV6-3 to TRBJ1-1, with 11 bases fitting TRBD1. The V segment lost 6 bases and the J segment 11 bases; nucleotides outside the gene matches: 2. The CDR3 is 11 residues long. CDR1 is MNHEY, CDR2 SVGEGT, per germline. The CDR3 nucleotides read TGTGCCAGCAGGGACAGGGGGCATGCTTTCTTT. Protein: CASRDRGHAFF.

V usage is TRBV12-3 or TRBV12-4 and J usage is TRBJ2-5; 10 nucleotides line up with TRBD1. This CDR3 is built from 12 residues. CDR3 residues: CASGQGVETQYF. CDR3 bases: TGTGCGTCCGGACAGGGGGTAGAGACCCAGTACTTC.

For this clonotype: One base away lies a much larger clone, so this may be a sequencing read error. The chain joins TRBV19 to TRBJ1-1; the D is unclear. The CDR3 length is 13 residues. Germline values: CDR1 LNHDA, CDR2 SQIVND (reference sequence). Between the trimmed V and J ends, which lost 7 bases and 0 bases, there was a span of 9 bases. CDR3 bases: TGTGCCAGTATTATGGGCGTGAACACTGAAGCTTTCTTT. This sequence encodes CASIMGVNTEAFF.

By sample share, this clonotype is medium-sized. The J gene is TRBJ2-1, the V gene TRBV19; no clear D gene. Germline lookup yields CDR1 LNHDA and CDR2 SQIVND (reference sequence). The CDR3 extends over 13 amino acids. Trimming took 2 bases from V and 4 from J, leaving 6 bases between them. The chain's CDR3 is CASSIQRYNEQFF. The CDR3 coding sequence is TGTGCCAGTAGTATACAACGGTACAATGAGCAGTTCTTC.

The V gene is TRBV11-3, the J gene TRBJ2-2; no clear D. The CDR3 spans 14 residues. V gave up 4 bases and J gave up 4 bases, with 10 bases separating them. From germline, CDR1 is SGHNT and CDR2 YENEEA. CDR3 nucleotide sequence: TGTGCCAGCAGCTACAATGGCTTCACCGGGGAGCTGTTTTTT. Amino acid sequence: CASSYNGFTGELFF.

This clonotype was recorded a few times. The chain carries TRBV5-4 and TRBJ1-1; 8 nucleotides agree with TRBD1. This CDR3 contains 14 residues. V was clipped by 4 bases and J by 6 bases; unmatched bases: 8. Germline values: CDR1 SGHNT, CDR2 YYREEE (reference sequence). CDR3 residues: CASSAPTGDPEAFF. The CDR3 region has the DNA TGTGCCAGCAGCGCCCCGACAGGGGATCCTGAAGCTTTCTTT.

The CDR3 nucleotides are TGTGCCAGCAGGAGCCTACCCTACGAGCAGTACTTC. As protein: CASRSLPYEQYF. The chain couples TRBV12-3 or TRBV12-4 to TRBJ2-7; D uncertain. The CDR3 runs to 12 residues. V dropped 6 bases and J dropped 2 bases, with 8 bases sitting between them.

In this sample, this clonotype is medium-sized. This rearrangement joins TRBV12-3 or TRBV12-4 to TRBJ1-4; maybe TRBD1 (5 bases). The V end lost 7 bases, the J end lost 10 bases, and 22 bases lay between the germline ends. This CDR3 is 15 amino acids long. CDR3: CASTALGGGTGKLFF. As DNA, the CDR3 is TGTGCCAGCACCGCGCTGGGCGGGGGGACGGGAAAACTGTTTTTT.

In this sample, this clonotype is medium-sized. In DNA, the CDR3 is TGTGCCAGCAGTTACTTGGGACAGGGTCGGACCTACAATGAGCAGTTCTTC. It encodes CASSYLGQGRTYNEQFF. The gene calls are TRBV6-5 and TRBJ2-1; 9 positions match TRBD1. Per the germline V gene, CDR1 is MNHEY and CDR2 is SVGAGI. V lost 1 base and J lost 2; bases outside the gene matches: 6. The CDR3 sequence is 17 residues long.

The table lists this clonotype with a few counts. CDR3: CAWSLQGKAFF. The CDR3 region has the DNA TGTGCCTGGAGTTTACAGGGTAAGGCTTTCTTT. This chain uses TRBV30 with TRBJ1-1; weak D call: TRBD1 (6 bases). This CDR3 has 11 residues. V was cut by 2 bases and J by 11 bases, with 12 bases left in between. Germline V CDR1 and CDR2: GTSNPN, SVGIG (reference sequence). The full variable domain, rest sourced from reference TRBV30 and TRBJ1-1, is SQTIHQWPATLVQPVGSPLSLECTVEGTSNPNLYWYRQAAGRGLQLLFYSVGIGQISSEVPQNLSASRPQDRQFILSSKKLLLSDSGFYLCAWSLQGKAFFGQGTRLTVV.

This clonotype is classed as medium-sized. As DNA, the CDR3 is TGTGCCAGTAGTCCGACCAGAGCAGGTGGGTCCGGGGAGCTGTTTTTT. Encoded protein: CASSPTRAGGSGELFF. The rearrangement links TRBV19 to TRBJ2-2; D is unclear. V lost 5 bases and J lost 6, with 19 bases in between. The germline gives CDR1 LNHDA, CDR2 SQIVND (reference sequence). This CDR3 is built from 16 residues.

This clonotype is judged medium-sized. V is TRBV19 and J is TRBJ2-1; TRBD2 aligns across 7 bases. The germline gives CDR1 LNHDA, CDR2 SQIVND (reference sequence). The CDR3 contains 15 residues. With V trimmed by 5 bases and J by 9 bases, 13 bases remained unmatched. DNA of the CDR3: TGTGCCAGTAGTCTCATCCAGCGGGATAGGGGTGAGCAGTTCTTC. It yields the protein CASSLIQRDRGEQFF.

In its sample, this clonotype is medium-sized (0.01 to 0.1%). This chain links TRBV15 with TRBJ2-7; D is possibly TRBD1 (5 bases). The CDR3 spans 16 residues. Between the trimmed V and J ends, which lost 0 bases and 3 bases, there was a span of 15 bases. CDR1 and CDR2 from the germline V gene are LNHNV and YYDKDF (reference sequence). In DNA, the CDR3 is TGTGCCACCAGCAGAGATGAGACAGAGAGAGACTACGAGCAGTACTTC. Its protein is CATSRDETERDYEQYF.